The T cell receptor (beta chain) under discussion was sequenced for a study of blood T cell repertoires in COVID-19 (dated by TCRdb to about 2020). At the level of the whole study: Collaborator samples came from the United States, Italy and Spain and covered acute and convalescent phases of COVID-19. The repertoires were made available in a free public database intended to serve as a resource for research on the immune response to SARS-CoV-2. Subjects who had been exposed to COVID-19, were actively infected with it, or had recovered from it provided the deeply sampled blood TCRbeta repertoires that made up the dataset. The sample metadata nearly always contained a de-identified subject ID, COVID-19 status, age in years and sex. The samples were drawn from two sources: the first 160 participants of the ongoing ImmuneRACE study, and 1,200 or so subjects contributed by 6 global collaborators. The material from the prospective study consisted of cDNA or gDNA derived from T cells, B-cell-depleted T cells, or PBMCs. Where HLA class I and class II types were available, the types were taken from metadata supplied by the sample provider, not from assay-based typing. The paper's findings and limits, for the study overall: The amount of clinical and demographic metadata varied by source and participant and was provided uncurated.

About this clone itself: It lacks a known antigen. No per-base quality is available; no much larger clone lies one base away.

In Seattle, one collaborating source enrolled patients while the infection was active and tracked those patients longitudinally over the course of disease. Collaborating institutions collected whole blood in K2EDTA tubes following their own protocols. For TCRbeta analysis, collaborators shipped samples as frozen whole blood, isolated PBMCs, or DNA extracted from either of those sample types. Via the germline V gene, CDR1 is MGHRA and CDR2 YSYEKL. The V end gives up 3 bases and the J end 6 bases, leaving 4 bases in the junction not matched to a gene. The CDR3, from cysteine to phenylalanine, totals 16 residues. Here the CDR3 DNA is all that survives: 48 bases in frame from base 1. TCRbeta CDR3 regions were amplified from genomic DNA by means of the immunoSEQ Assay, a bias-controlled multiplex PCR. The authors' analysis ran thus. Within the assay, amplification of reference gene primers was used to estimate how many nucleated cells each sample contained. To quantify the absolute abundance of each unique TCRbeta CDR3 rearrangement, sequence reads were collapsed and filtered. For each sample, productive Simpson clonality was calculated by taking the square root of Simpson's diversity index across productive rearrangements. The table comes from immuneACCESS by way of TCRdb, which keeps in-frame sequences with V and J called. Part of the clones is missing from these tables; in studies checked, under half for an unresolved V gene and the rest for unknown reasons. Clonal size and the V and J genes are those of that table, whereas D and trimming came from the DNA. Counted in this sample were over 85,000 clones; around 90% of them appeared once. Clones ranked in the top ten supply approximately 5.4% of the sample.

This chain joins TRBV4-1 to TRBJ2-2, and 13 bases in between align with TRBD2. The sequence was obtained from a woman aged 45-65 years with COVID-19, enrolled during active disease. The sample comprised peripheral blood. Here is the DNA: TGCGCCAGCAGCCATACTAGCGGGGGGGCAGCCGGGGAGCTGTTTTTT. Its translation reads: CASSHTSGGAAGELFF.